This TCR beta chain was recovered during a study of T cell responses to AZD1222 COVID-19 vaccine. Study-wide results and limits: The study sampled repertoires only after the peak T cell response. White British donors predominated, females outnumbered males, and clonal diversity was possibly underestimated. Seropositive AZD1222 recipients at baseline numbered only six or seven.

For this clone: What it binds is unknown. The sample carries other DNA sequences with the same CDR3.

The data were produced by immunoSEQ multiplex PCR, yet TCRdb's version contains in-frame clones alone and is incomplete. The data contain 100,000 or so clones, about 82% of them singletons. From germline, CDR1 is LNHDA and CDR2 SQIVND (reference sequence). The CDR3 runs 13 residues. Trimming cost V 4 bases and J 5 bases, with 8 bases left between them. The TCR was taken from an adult in good health. Sequences were derived from peripheral blood, sampled on day 0 of AZD1222 vaccination. This rearrangement joins TRBV19 to TRBJ1-4; unclear D gene. The DNA for the CDR3 is TGTGCCAGTAGTAACACCGAGAATGAAAAACTGTTTTTT. This encodes CASSNTENEKLFF.